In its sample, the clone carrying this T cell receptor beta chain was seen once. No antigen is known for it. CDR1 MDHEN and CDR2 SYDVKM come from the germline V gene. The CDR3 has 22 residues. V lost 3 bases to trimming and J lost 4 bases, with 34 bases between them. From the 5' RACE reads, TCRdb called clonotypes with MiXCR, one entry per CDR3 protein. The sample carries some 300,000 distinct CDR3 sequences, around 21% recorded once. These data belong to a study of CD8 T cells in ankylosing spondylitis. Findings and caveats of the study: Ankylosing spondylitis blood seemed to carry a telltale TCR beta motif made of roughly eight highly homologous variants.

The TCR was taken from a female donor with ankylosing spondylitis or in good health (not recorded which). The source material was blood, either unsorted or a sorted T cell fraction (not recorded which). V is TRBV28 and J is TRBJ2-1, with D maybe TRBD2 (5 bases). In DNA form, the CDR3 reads TGTGCCAGCAGTTTTTTCCGCCTCGGCAGGACTTCCACCCCATCCCATTACAATGAGCAGTTCTTC. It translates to CASSFFRLGRTSTPSHYNEQFF.